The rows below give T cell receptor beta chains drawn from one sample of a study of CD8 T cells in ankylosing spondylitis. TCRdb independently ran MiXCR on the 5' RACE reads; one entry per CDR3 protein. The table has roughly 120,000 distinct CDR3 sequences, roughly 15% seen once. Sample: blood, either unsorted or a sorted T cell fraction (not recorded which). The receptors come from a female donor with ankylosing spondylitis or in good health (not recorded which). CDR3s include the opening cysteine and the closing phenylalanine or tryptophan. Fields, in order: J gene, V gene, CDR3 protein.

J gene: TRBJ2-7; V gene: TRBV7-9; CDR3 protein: CASQLSGGEQYF
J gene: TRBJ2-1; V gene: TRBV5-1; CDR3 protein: CASSLERNSYNEQFF
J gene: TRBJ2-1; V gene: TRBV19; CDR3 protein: CASSRDRGINEQFF
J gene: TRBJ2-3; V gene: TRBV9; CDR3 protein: CASSGLADTQYF
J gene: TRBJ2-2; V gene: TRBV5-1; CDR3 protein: CASSGQGAVGELFF
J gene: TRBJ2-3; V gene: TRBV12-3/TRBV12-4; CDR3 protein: CASSLVGGTDAQYF
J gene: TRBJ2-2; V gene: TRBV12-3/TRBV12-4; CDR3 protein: CASSGSTNTGELFF
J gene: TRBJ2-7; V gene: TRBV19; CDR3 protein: CASSTSQVSYEQYF
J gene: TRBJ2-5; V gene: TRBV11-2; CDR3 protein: CASSLEGLAGPSQETQYF
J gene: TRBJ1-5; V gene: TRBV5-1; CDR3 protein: CASSLEGPAGNQPQHF
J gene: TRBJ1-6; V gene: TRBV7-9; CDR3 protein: CASSLTEALHF
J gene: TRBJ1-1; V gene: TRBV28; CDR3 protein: CASRRYTEAFF
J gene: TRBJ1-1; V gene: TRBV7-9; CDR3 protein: CASSLVQTEAFF
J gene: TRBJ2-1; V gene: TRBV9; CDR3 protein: CASSRLPGQGSNEQFF
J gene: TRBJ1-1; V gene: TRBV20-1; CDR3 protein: CSARRGNTEAFF
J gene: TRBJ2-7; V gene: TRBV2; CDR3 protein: CASDLVGYEQYF
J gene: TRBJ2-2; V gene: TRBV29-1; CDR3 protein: CSVVRDSNTGELFF
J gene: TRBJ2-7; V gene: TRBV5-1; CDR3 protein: CASSQTHSYEQYF
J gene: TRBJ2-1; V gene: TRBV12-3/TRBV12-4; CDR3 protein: CASRPSGGASYNEQFF
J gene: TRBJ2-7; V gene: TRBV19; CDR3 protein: CASSHGRDYEQYF
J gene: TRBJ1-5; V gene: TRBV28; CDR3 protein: CASRLQMDQPQHF
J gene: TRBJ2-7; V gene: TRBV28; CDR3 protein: CASSLFLLGEQYF
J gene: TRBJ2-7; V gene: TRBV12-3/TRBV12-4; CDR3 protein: CASSRQGSTYEQYF
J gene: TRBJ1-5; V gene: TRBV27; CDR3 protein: CASSPRDGRNQPQHF
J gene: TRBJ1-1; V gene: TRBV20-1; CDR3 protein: CSARGGRAAEAFF
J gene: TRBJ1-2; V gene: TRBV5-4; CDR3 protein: CASSLPRGTYGYTF
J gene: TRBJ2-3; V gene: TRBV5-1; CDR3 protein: CASLRTGGADTQYF
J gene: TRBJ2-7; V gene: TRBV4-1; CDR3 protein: CASSHSLLAYEQYF
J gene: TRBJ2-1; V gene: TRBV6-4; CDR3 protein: CASSDLAGASYNEQFF
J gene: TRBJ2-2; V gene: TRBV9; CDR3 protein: CASSETGTITTGELFF
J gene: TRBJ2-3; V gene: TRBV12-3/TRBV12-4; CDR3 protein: CASSLGTGQDTQYF
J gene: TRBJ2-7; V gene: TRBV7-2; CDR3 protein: CASSRTGTGSEQYF
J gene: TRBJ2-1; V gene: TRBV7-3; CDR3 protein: CASSLYGSLVNEQFF
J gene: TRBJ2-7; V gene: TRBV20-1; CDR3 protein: CSVGGGWDGLGEQYF
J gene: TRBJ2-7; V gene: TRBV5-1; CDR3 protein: CASSLEGRVKLHEQYF
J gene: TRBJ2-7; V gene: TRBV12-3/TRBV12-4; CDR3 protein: CASSSQQGPYEQYF
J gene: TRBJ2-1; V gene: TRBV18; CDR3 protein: CASSRGREGYNEQFF
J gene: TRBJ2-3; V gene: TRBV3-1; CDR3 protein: CASSPGWGTDTQYF
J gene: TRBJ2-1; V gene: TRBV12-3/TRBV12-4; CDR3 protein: CASTESYNEQFF
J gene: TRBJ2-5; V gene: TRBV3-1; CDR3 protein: CASSEGAGYGTQYF
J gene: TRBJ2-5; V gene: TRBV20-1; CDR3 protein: CSGRGPETQYF
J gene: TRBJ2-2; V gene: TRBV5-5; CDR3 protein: CASSLSWSRGDNTGELFF
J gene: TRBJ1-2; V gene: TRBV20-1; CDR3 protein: CSTGRDGYTF
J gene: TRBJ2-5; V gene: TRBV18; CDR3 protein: CASSPTISRGQAETQYF
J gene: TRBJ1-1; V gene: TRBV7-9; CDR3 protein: CAMGGRNTEAFF
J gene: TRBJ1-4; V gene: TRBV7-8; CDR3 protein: CASSLGGQATNEKLFF
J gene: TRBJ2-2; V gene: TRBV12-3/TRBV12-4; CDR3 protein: CATSVGNTGELFF
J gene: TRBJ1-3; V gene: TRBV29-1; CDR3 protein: CSVEDRGGNTIYF
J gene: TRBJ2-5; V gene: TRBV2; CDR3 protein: CASSEALLAEQETQYF
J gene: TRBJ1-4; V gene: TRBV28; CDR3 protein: CASSPLTGSPEKLFF
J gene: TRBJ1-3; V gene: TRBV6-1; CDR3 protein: CASSEVQRLGNTIYF
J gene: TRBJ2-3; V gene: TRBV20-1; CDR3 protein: CSVQPAGATDTQYF
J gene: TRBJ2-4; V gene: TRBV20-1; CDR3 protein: CSARRTVNGNIQYF
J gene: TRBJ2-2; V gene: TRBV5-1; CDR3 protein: CASSLPPGQGATGELFF
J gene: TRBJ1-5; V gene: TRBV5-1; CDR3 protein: CASSLGYGEPQHF
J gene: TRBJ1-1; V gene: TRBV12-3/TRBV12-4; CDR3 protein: CASSQNTEAFF